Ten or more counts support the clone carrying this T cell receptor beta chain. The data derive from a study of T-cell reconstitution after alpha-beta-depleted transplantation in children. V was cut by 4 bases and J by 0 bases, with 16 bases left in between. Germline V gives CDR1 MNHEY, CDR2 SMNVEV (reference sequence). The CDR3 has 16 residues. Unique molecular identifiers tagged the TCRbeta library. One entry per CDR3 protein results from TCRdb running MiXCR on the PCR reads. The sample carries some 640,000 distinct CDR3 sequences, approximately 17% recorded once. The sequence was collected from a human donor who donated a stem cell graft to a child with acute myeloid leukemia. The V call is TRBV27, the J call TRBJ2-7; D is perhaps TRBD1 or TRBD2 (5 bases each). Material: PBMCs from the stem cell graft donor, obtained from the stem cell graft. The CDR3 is CASSWGWGKSSYEQYF. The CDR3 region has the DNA TGTGCCAGCAGTTGGGGATGGGGGAAGAGCTCCTACGAGCAGTACTTC.